This T cell receptor beta chain is drawn from a study of beta chain features in type 1 diabetes. Study-wide points: Within patients, naive, central memory and Treg TCRB repertoires seemed more similar than within healthy donors.

This clone was counted a few times. The antigen is not known. The CDR3 has 14 residues. The germline CDR1 and CDR2 sequences are MGHDK and SYGVNS. V gave up 6 bases and J gave up 3 bases, with 13 bases separating them. Expressed TCRB transcripts got sequenced, as all isolated RNA was reverse transcribed. Some clones are missing from TCRdb's copy, which holds only in-frame ones; the method was immunoSEQ multiplex PCR. Among 300,000 to 400,000 clones listed, 8% were seen once. This chain joins TRBV25-1 and TRBJ2-3; TRBD2 is a possible D gene (6 bases). Material: central memory CD4+ T cells from blood. The source is a woman younger than 35 in good health. CDR3 region: CASRGTWETDTQYF. CDR3 bases: TGTGCCAGCAGAGGGACTTGGGAAACAGATACGCAGTATTTT.